This TCR beta chain was found in a study of response to subunit inactivated influenza vaccine. TCRdb called the RT-PCR reads again in MiXCR, with one record for every CDR3 protein. The table records just under 250,000 distinct CDR3 sequences, 12% of them present only once. Germline V gene sequence: CDR1 MNHNS, CDR2 SASEGT. V lost 11 bases to trimming and J lost 5 bases, with 16 bases between them. The CDR3 totals 13 residues. This clonotype was recorded many times. Its antigen is currently unknown. Findings and caveats of the study: T cells newly recruited by each seasonal influenza vaccination are few, the authors suggested.

The source was non-naive T cells sorted from PBMCs, collected 14 to 15 days before vaccination. The genes are TRBV6-1 and TRBJ2-1; maybe TRBD1 (6 bases). The source is a man between 45 and 60 years old who received an inactivated influenza vaccine. DNA for the CDR3: TGTGCCTCCGACGGGACACGGAACAATGAGCAGTTCTTC. It encodes CASDGTRNNEQFF.